This T cell receptor (beta chain) stems from a study of blood T cell repertoires in COVID-19. Study-level information: COVID-19 samples from acute and convalescent phases originated in the United States, Italy and Spain.

V gave up 2 bases and J gave up 5 bases; unmatched junction bases: 3. This CDR3 region has 14 residues. Germline loops: CDR1 SNHLY, CDR2 FYNNEI. Libraries were prepared by immunoSEQ multiplex PCR; TCRdb keeps only in-frame clonotypes and omits some of them. The top ten clones hold less than 2% of a sample with around 270,000 clones, 84% of them seen once. This TCR was sampled from a woman aged 40 to 50 who had recovered from COVID-19. Sequenced: peripheral blood. This chain connects TRBV2 to TRBJ2-1, with 7 positions matching TRBD1. CDR3 DNA sequence: TGTGCCAGCAGTGAAAGGGGGCGCAACAATGAGCAGTTCTTC. The encoded protein is CASSERGRNNEQFF.